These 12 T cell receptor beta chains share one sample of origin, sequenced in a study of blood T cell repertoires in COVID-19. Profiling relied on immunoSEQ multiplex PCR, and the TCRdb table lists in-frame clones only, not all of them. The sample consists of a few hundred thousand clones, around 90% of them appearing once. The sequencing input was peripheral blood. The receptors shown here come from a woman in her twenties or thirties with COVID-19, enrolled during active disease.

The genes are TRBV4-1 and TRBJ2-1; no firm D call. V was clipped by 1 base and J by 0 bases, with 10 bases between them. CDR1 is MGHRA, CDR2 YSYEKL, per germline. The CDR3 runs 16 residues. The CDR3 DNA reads TGCGCCAGCAGCCAAGGAGGCGTAAGCTCCTACAATGAGCAGTTCTTC. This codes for CASSQGGVSSYNEQFF.

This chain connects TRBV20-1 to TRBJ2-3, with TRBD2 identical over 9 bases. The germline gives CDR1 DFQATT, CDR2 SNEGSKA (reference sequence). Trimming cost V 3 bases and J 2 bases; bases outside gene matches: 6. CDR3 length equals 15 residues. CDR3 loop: CSASSLAGITDTQYF. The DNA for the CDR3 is TGCAGTGCTAGTAGTCTAGCGGGAATCACAGATACGCAGTATTTT.

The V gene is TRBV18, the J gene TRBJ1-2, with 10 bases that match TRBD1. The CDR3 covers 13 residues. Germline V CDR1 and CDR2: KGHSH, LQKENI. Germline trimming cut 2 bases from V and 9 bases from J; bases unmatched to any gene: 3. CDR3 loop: CASSPKTGGSYTF. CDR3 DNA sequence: TGTGCCAGCTCACCAAAGACAGGGGGCAGCTACACCTTC.

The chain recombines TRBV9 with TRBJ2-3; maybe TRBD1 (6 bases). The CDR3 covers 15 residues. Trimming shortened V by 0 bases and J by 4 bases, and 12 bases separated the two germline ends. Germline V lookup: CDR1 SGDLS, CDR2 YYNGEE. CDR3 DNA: TGTGCCAGCAGCGTAGGGACAGAGTTCCCAGATACGCAGTATTTT. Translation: CASSVGTEFPDTQYF.

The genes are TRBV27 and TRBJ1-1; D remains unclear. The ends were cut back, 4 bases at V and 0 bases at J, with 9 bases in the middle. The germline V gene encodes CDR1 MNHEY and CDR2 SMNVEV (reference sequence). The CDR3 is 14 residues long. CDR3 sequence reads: CASSYGSMNTEAFF. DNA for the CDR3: TGTGCCAGCAGTTACGGGAGCATGAACACTGAAGCTTTCTTT.

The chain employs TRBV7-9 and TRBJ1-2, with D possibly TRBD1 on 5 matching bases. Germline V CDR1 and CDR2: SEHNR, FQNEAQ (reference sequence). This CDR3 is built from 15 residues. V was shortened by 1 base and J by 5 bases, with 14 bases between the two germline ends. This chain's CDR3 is CASSLGSGAGYGYTF. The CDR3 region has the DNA TGTGCCAGCAGCTTAGGGTCTGGGGCAGGGTATGGCTACACCTTC.

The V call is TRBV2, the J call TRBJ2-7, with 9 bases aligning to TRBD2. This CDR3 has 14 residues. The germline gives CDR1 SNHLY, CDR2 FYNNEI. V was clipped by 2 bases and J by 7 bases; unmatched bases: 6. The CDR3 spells CASSELREGGEQYF. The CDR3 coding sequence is TGTGCCAGCAGTGAATTGCGGGAGGGCGGAGAGCAGTACTTC.

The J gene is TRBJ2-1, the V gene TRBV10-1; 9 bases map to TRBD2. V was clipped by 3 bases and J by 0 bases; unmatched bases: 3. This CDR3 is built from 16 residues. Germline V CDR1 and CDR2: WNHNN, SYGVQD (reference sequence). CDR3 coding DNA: TGCGCCAGCAGTGACCGCGGGAGGGCCTCCTACAATGAGCAGTTCTTC. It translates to CASSDRGRASYNEQFF.

The CDR3 bases are TGTGCCTGGAGTGTACGGGCGGGGGGCTCTGGAAACACCATATATTTT. Its translation: CAWSVRAGGSGNTIYF. The V call is TRBV30, the J call TRBJ1-3; D might be TRBD1 (5 bases). There are 16 residues in the CDR3. With 0 bases removed from V and 0 bases from J, the gap between germline ends came to 12 bases. Germline CDR1 is GTSNPN and CDR2 is SVGIG (reference sequence).

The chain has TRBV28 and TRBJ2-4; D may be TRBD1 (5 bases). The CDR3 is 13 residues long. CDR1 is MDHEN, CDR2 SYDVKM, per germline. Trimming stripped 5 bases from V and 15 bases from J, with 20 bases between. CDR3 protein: CASSPLGQLLGYF. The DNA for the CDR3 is TGTGCCAGCAGTCCCCTCGGACAATTGTTGGGGTACTTC.

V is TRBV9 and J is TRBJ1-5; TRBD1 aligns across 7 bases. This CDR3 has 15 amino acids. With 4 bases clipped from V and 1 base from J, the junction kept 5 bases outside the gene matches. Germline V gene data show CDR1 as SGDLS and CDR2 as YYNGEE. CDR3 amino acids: CASSPAGQSNQPQHF. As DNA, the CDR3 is TGTGCCAGCAGCCCCGCGGGACAGAGCAATCAGCCCCAGCATTTT.

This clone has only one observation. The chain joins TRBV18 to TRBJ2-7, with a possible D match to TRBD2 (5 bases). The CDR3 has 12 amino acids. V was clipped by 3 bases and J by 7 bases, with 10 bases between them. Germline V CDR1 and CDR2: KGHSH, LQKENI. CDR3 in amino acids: CASSPSRGEQYF. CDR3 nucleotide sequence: TGTGCCAGCTCACCTTCAAGAGGGGAGCAGTACTTC.